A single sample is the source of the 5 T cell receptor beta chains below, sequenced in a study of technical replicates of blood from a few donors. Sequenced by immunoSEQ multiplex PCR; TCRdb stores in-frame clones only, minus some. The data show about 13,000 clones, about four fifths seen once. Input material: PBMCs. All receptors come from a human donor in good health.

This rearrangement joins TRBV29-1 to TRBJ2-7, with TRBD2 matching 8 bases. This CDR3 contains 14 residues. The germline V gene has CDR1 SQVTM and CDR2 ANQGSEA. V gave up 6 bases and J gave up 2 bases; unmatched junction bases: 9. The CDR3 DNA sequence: TGCAGCGTCACCTTACTAGCGGCCCCCTACGAGCAGTACTTC. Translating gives CSVTLLAAPYEQYF.

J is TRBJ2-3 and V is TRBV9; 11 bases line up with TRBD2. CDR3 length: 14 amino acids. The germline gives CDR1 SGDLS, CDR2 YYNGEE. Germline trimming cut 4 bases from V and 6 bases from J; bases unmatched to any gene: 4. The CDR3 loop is CASSPWTSGDTQYF. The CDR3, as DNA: TGTGCCAGCAGCCCTTGGACTAGCGGGGATACGCAGTATTTT.

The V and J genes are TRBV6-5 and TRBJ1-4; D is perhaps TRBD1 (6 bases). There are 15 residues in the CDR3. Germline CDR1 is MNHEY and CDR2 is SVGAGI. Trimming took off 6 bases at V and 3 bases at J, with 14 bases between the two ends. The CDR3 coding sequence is TGTGCCAGCAGCCCGGGGGGGGCGGCTAATGAAAAACTGTTTTTT. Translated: CASSPGGAANEKLFF.

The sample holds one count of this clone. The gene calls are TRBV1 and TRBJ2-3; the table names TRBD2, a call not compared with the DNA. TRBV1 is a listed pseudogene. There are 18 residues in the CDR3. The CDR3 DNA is TGCACCAGCAGCCAAGATACTTATGGAGGGAAGGTGGGAGATACGCAGTATTTT. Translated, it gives CTSSQDTYGGKVGDTQYF.

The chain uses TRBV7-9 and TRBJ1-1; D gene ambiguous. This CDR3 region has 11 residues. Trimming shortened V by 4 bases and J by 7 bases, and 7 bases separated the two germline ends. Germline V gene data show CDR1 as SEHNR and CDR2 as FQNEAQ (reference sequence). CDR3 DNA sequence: TGTGCCAGCAGCTCGCAGATTGAAGCTTTCTTT. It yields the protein CASSSQIEAFF.